These T cell receptor beta chains were read from a single sample in a study of glioma-infiltrating T cells after dendritic cell vaccination. Sequenced by immunoSEQ multiplex PCR; TCRdb stores in-frame clones only, minus some. The data contain around 100,000 clones, roughly four fifths of them seen just once; the ten biggest clones take up less than 8%. The input for sequencing was blood, taken after dendritic cell vaccination. The origin of the receptors is a human donor with glioblastoma. CDR3s include the opening cysteine and the closing phenylalanine or tryptophan. The D gene is left open where the match is weak. Where a row states a size, it is once, few, many or the class of an expanded clone; other rows omit it.

d_call: TRBD1
clone_size: once
j_call: TRBJ1-4
v_call: TRBV13
cdr3_aa: CASSSAGTGTNEKLFF
cdr3_nt: TGTGCCAGCAGCTCGGCAGGGACAGGGACTAATGAAAAACTGTTTTTT

d_call: .
clone_size: .
j_call: TRBJ1-1
v_call: TRBV25-1
cdr3_aa: CASSGYRENTEAFF
cdr3_nt: TGTGCCAGCAGTGGGTACAGGGAGAACACTGAAGCTTTCTTT

d_call: .
clone_size: .
j_call: TRBJ1-3
v_call: TRBV6-1
cdr3_aa: CASSESAGDSGNTIYF
cdr3_nt: TGTGCCAGCAGTGAATCTGCAGGGGACTCTGGAAACACCATATATTTT

d_call: .
clone_size: .
j_call: TRBJ2-7
v_call: TRBV5-8
cdr3_aa: CASSFNRGGEQYF
cdr3_nt: TGTGCCAGCAGCTTTAACAGGGGAGGCGAGCAGTACTTC

d_call: .
clone_size: .
j_call: TRBJ1-1
v_call: TRBV18
cdr3_aa: CASSSGDGTEAFF
cdr3_nt: TGTGCCAGCTCATCAGGGGATGGCACTGAAGCTTTCTTT

d_call: TRBD2
clone_size: .
j_call: TRBJ2-7
v_call: TRBV9
cdr3_aa: CASSVGPSGMYEQYF
cdr3_nt: TGTGCCAGCAGCGTAGGGCCTAGCGGGATGTACGAGCAGTACTTC

d_call: TRBD2
clone_size: .
j_call: TRBJ2-3
v_call: TRBV29-1
cdr3_aa: CSVPTSGAGGTQYF
cdr3_nt: TGCAGCGTTCCGACTAGCGGGGCGGGGGGTACGCAGTATTTT

d_call: TRBD1
clone_size: .
j_call: TRBJ1-1
v_call: TRBV2
cdr3_aa: CASSESTGVGTEAFF
cdr3_nt: TGTGCCAGCAGTGAGTCGACAGGGGTCGGCACTGAAGCTTTCTTT

d_call: .
clone_size: once
j_call: TRBJ2-2
v_call: TRBV7-7
cdr3_aa: CASSTQLAGELFF
cdr3_nt: TGTGCCAGCAGCACACAGCTTGCCGGGGAGCTGTTTTTT

d_call: TRBD1
clone_size: .
j_call: TRBJ2-7
v_call: TRBV18
cdr3_aa: CASSPPVAGGTTYEQYF
cdr3_nt: TGTGCCAGCTCACCACCGGTGGCAGGGGGAACTACCTACGAGCAGTACTTC

d_call: .
clone_size: .
j_call: TRBJ1-3
v_call: TRBV4-1
cdr3_aa: CASSQDGGDGGNTIYF
cdr3_nt: TGCGCCAGCAGCCAAGATGGAGGGGATGGTGGAAACACCATATATTTT

d_call: TRBD2
clone_size: .
j_call: TRBJ2-2
v_call: TRBV7-8
cdr3_aa: CASSLQGLASTGELFF
cdr3_nt: TGTGCCAGCAGCTTACAGGGACTAGCTTCTACCGGGGAGCTGTTTTTT

d_call: TRBD1
clone_size: .
j_call: TRBJ1-1
v_call: TRBV5-8
cdr3_aa: CASSADRADTEAFF
cdr3_nt: TGTGCCAGCAGCGCCGACAGGGCGGACACTGAAGCTTTCTTT

d_call: .
clone_size: .
j_call: TRBJ2-7
v_call: TRBV6-1
cdr3_aa: CAAGTLSYEQYF
cdr3_nt: TGTGCCGCCGGGACACTTTCCTACGAGCAGTACTTC

d_call: .
clone_size: .
j_call: TRBJ1-2
v_call: TRBV28
cdr3_aa: CASSSGQYGYTF
cdr3_nt: TGTGCCAGCAGTTCCGGACAGTATGGCTACACCTTC

d_call: .
clone_size: .
j_call: TRBJ1-2
v_call: TRBV19
cdr3_aa: CASSMGGRLRGSNYGYTF
cdr3_nt: TGTGCCAGTAGTATGGGGGGGCGTCTCCGAGGATCAAACTATGGCTACACCTTC

d_call: .
clone_size: few
j_call: TRBJ2-2
v_call: TRBV7-9
cdr3_aa: CASSLVVGELFF
cdr3_nt: TGTGCCAGCAGCTTAGTAGTTGGGGAGCTGTTTTTT

d_call: .
clone_size: .
j_call: TRBJ1-2
v_call: TRBV18
cdr3_aa: CASSPPGQSNYGYTF
cdr3_nt: TGTGCCAGCTCACCACCTGGACAGAGTAACTATGGCTACACCTTC

d_call: .
clone_size: .
j_call: TRBJ2-7
v_call: TRBV29-1
cdr3_aa: CSVAGKEGQTYEQYF
cdr3_nt: TGCAGCGTTGCTGGGAAGGAGGGACAGACCTACGAGCAGTACTTC

d_call: .
clone_size: .
j_call: TRBJ1-2
v_call: TRBV4-1
cdr3_aa: CASSQDPGGSNYGYTF
cdr3_nt: TGCGCCAGCAGCCAAGATCCCGGGGGGTCTAACTATGGCTACACCTTC

d_call: TRBD1
clone_size: .
j_call: TRBJ2-7
v_call: TRBV27
cdr3_aa: CATGTGAYEQYF
cdr3_nt: TGTGCCACCGGGACAGGCGCCTACGAGCAGTACTTC

d_call: .
clone_size: few
j_call: TRBJ2-7
v_call: TRBV6-5
cdr3_aa: CARDTGLVEQYF
cdr3_nt: TGTGCCAGAGACACAGGGCTGGTCGAGCAGTACTTC

d_call: TRBD1
clone_size: .
j_call: TRBJ2-7
v_call: TRBV20-1
cdr3_aa: CSAAGGGEQYF
cdr3_nt: TGCAGTGCTGCAGGGGGCGGGGAGCAGTACTTC

d_call: .
clone_size: .
j_call: TRBJ1-6
v_call: TRBV4-2
cdr3_aa: CASSQVRGSPLHF
cdr3_nt: TGTGCCAGCAGCCAAGTCAGGGGTTCACCCCTCCACTTT

d_call: .
clone_size: .
j_call: TRBJ1-6
v_call: TRBV12-5
cdr3_aa: CASGFVEGNSPLHF
cdr3_nt: TGTGCTAGTGGTTTCGTCGAGGGAAATTCACCCCTCCACTTT

d_call: TRBD1
clone_size: .
j_call: TRBJ1-5
v_call: TRBV10-3
cdr3_aa: CAISLGTGIQPQHF
cdr3_nt: TGTGCCATCAGTCTCGGGACAGGAATTCAGCCCCAGCATTTT

d_call: TRBD1
clone_size: many
j_call: TRBJ1-3
v_call: TRBV10-3
cdr3_aa: CAISIGTGGTIYF
cdr3_nt: TGTGCCATCAGTATAGGGACAGGCGGCACCATATATTTT

d_call: TRBD2
clone_size: .
j_call: TRBJ2-7
v_call: TRBV5-1
cdr3_aa: CASSLAGGGPNEQYF
cdr3_nt: TGCGCCAGCAGCTTGGCGGGGGGTGGGCCCAACGAGCAGTACTTC